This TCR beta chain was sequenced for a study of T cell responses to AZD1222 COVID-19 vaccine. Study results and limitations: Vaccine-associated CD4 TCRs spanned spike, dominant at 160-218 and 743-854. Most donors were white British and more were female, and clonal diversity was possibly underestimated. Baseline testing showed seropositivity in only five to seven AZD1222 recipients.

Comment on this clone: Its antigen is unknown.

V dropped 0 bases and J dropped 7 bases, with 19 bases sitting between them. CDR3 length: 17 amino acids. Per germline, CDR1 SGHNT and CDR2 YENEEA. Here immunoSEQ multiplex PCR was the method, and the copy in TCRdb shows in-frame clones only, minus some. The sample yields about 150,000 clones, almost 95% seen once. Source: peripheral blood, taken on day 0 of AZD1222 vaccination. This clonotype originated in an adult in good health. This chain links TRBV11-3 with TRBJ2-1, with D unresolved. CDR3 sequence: CASSLDSGGYFRNEQFF. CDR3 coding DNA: TGTGCCAGCAGCTTAGATTCGGGCGGATATTTTAGGAATGAGCAGTTCTTC.